The subject of this entry is one T cell receptor (beta chain). Antigen unknown. Use of 60 Vbeta and 13 Jbeta primers characterized the PCR. Libraries were prepared by immunoSEQ multiplex PCR; TCRdb keeps only in-frame clonotypes and omits some of them. The sample gives approximately 120,000 clones, approximately 80% of which show up once; around 2% is in the top ten. This record comes from a study of cytomegalovirus exposure and HLA in healthy donors. Findings and caveats of the study: A later analysis associated about 18,000 TCR beta sequences with HLA alleles at a 0.05 false discovery rate.

V was clipped by 2 bases and J by 3 bases, with 7 bases between them. In germline, CDR1 is LGHNT, CDR2 FRNRAP. CDR3 size: 13 residues. The genes are TRBV12-5 and TRBJ1-1; no clear D gene. Sequencing was performed on PBMCs. This clonotype originated in a young man in good health and CMV-seronegative. This CDR3 is CASGLTSDTEAFF. CDR3 nucleotides: TGTGCTAGTGGTTTGACCTCGGACACTGAAGCTTTCTTT.